This record covers a single T cell receptor beta chain. Its antigen remains unidentified. The PCR was carried out with 60 Vbeta primers and 13 Jbeta primers. Assay: immunoSEQ multiplex PCR; the TCRdb copy retains only in-frame clones and omits some. The sample includes fewer than 250,000 clones. The record originates from a study of cytomegalovirus exposure and HLA in healthy donors. Study conclusions and caveats: V segments that were indistinguishable, TRBV6-2 and TRBV6-3 among them, were omitted from analysis.

J lost 2 bases, V lost 6 bases, and 4 bases had no gene match. The CDR3 is 16 residues long. From germline, CDR1 is MNHEY and CDR2 SMNVEV (reference sequence). The sequenced sample consisted of PBMCs. The origin of this receptor is a woman in her 30s in good health and CMV-seropositive. V gene TRBV27 combines with J gene TRBJ2-3, with TRBD2 matching 14 bases. The CDR3 DNA sequence: TGTGCCAGCAGCCCGGGACTAGCGGGGGCCACAGATACGCAGTATTTT. Protein sequence: CASSPGLAGATDTQYF.